This T cell receptor beta chain was identified in a study of T cells after yellow fever vaccination. Overall study: SMART-Seq v4 Ultra Low Input prepared libraries from low-cell fractions. Study conclusions and caveats: Just a small share of clonotypes turned up in the CD4 compartment as well as the CD8 compartment. Sorted repertoires could include abundant contaminating clonotypes from bulk cells. A secondary response was less intense yet reached its peak sooner, at day 5 versus 15.

TCRdb analysed the 5' RACE reads with MiXCR anew, one entry per CDR3 protein. The sample includes a few hundred thousand distinct CDR3 sequences, under 15% of them seen just once. This CDR3 spans 16 amino acids. CDR1 is SQVTM and CDR2 is ANQGSEA in the germline V gene. Deletions cut 2 bases from V and 0 bases from J, with 15 bases between. With respect to this clonotype: Its antigen is not known.

This chain links TRBV29-1 with TRBJ2-3, with D maybe TRBD1 (5 bases). This sequence was found in a man aged 18 to 35 who received the YFV17D yellow fever vaccine. Sequenced material: CD4+ T cells sorted from PBMCs, taken 15 days after the yellow fever booster vaccination. Here the CDR3 reads CSVESTGFASTDTQYF. The CDR3 DNA sequence: TGCAGCGTTGAATCTACAGGTTTTGCTAGCACAGATACGCAGTATTTT.